The present TCR beta chain was sequenced within a study of tumor-infiltrating lymphocytes in primary liver carcinoma. Across the study: Tumor stage was T1-T3 N0M0, and tumor size was about 4 to 10 cm across. Study results and limitations: Top clones occupying all five tumor regions numbered only about 8-24%. Tumor-adjacent and tumor-blood pairs overlapped less than tumor region pairs did.

This clonotype has just one count. Its antigen is not known. RNA and DNA were co-extracted from around 20-30 mg of unsorted bulk tissue. Tumor samples were assessed, and every one had over 75% viable tumor cells. This CDR3 has 19 residues. With 1 base clipped from V and 5 bases from J, the junction kept 12 bases outside the gene matches. Germline CDR1 is LGHNT and CDR2 is FRNRAP. A constant-region primer primed TCR beta cDNA synthesis from 400 to 600 ng of total RNA. Library construction for TCR beta comprised three nested multiplex PCR rounds performed with slightly modified ARM-PCR. The two initial PCR rounds, about 9 cycles each, used TRBV1-TRBV30 forward and C-beta reverse primers. TCRdb redid the calling of the multiplex PCR reads with MiXCR, one entry per CDR3 protein. Found here are more than 70,000 distinct CDR3 sequences, 72% of them singletons; the top ten hold just under 20%.

The specimen was liver tumor tissue from sampling region 1. Specified subset: tumor region T1, superior pole. The rearrangement links TRBV12-5 to TRBJ2-2; 11 nucleotides match TRBD1. The receptor was isolated from a man aged 35-49 years with primary liver carcinoma and hepatitis B virus infection. CDR3 amino acids: CASGLAPAGQGVPTGELFF. In nucleotides, the CDR3 is TGTGCTAGTGGTTTGGCCCCGGCGGGACAGGGGGTTCCTACCGGGGAGCTGTTTTTT.